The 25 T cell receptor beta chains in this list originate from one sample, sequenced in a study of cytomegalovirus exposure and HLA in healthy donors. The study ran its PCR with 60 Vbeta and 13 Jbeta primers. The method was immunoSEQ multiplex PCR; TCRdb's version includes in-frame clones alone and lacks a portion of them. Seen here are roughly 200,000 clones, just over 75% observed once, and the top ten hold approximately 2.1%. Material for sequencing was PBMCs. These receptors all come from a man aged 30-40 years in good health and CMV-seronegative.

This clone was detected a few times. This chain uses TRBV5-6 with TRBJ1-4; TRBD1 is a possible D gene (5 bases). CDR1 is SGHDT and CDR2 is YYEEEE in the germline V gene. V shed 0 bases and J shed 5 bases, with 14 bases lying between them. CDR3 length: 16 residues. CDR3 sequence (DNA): TGTGCCAGCAGCTTGGTGGGGGACTATTCAAATGAAAAACTGTTTTTT. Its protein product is CASSLVGDYSNEKLFF.

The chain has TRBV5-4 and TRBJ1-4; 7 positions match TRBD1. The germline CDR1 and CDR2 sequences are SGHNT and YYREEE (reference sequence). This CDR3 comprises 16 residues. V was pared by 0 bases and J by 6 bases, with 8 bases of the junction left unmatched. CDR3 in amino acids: CASSLGSRGQDEKLFF. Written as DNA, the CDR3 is TGTGCCAGCAGCTTGGGGTCAAGGGGGCAGGATGAAAAACTGTTTTTT. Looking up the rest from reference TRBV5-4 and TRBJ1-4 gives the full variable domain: ETGVTQSPTHLIKTRGQQVTLRCSSQSGHNTVSWYQQALGQGPQFIFQYYREEENGRGNFPPRFSGLQFPNYSSELNVNALELDDSALYLCASSLGSRGQDEKLFFGSGTQLSVL.

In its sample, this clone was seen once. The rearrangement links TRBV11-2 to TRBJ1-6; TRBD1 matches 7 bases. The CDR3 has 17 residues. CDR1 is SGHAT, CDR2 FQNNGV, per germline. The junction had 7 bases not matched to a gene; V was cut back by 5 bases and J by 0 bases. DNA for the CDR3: TGTGCCAGCAGCCGGGACAGCAGAAGCTCCTATAATTCACCCCTCCACTTT. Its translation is CASSRDSRSSYNSPLHF. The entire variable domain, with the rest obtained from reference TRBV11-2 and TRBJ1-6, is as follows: EAGVAQSPRYKIIEKRQSVAFWCNPISGHATLYWYQQILGQGPKLLIQFQNNGVVDDSQLPKDRFSAERLKGVDSTLKIQPAKLEDSAVYLCASSRDSRSSYNSPLHFGNGTRLTVT.

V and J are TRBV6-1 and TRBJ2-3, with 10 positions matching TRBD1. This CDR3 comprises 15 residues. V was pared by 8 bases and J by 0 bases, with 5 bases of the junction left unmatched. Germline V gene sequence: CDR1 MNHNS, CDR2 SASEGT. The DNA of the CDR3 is TGTGCCAGCCAGGACAGGGGGTTGAGCACAGATACGCAGTATTTT. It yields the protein CASQDRGLSTDTQYF.

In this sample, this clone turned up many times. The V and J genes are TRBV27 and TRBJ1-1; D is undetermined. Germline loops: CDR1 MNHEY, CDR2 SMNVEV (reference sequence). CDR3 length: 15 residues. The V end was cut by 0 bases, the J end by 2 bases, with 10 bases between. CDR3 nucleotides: TGTGCCAGCAGTTTATCAGCCGTTGTAAACACTGAAGCTTTCTTT. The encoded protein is CASSLSAVVNTEAFF.

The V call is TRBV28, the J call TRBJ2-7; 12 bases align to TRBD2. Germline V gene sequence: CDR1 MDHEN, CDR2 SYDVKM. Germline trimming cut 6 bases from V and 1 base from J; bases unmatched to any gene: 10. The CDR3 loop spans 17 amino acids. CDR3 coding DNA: TGTGCCAGCAGGGGGGGACTAGCGGGCCTAAAATCCTACGAGCAGTACTTC. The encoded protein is CASRGGLAGLKSYEQYF. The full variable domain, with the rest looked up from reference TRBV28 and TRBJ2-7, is DVKVTQSSRYLVKRTGEKVFLECVQDMDHENMFWYRQDPGLGLRLIYFSYDVKMKEKGDIPEGYSVSREKKERFSLILESASTNQTSMYLCASRGGLAGLKSYEQYFGPGTRLTVT.

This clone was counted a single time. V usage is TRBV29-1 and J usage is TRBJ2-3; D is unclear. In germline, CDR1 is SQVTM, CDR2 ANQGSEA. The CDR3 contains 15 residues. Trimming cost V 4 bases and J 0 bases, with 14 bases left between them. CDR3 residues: CSVVRGLSSTDTQYF. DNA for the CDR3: TGCAGCGTTGTTAGAGGATTATCTAGCACAGATACGCAGTATTTT.

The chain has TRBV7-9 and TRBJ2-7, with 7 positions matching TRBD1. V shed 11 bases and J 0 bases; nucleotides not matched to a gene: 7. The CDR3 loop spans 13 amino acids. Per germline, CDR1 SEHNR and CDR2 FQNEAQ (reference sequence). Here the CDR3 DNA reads TGTGCCGGCTCAGGACAGGACTCCTACGAGCAGTACTTC. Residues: CAGSGQDSYEQYF.

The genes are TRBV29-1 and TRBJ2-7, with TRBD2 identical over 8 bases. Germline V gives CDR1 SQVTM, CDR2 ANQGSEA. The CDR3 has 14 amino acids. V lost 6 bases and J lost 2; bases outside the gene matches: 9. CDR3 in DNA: TGCAGCGTCACCATGGAAGCGGGGGCCTACGAGCAGTACTTC. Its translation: CSVTMEAGAYEQYF.

The CDR3 DNA follows: TGTGCCAGCAGCCCTTGGACAGGGACAGATACGCAGTATTTT. Translation: CASSPWTGTDTQYF. The chain couples TRBV11-1 to TRBJ2-3, with 8 bases fitting TRBD1. Germline assignment: CDR1 SGHAT and CDR2 FQDESV (reference sequence). V shed 5 bases and J 3 bases; nucleotides not matched to a gene: 4. This CDR3 contains 14 residues.

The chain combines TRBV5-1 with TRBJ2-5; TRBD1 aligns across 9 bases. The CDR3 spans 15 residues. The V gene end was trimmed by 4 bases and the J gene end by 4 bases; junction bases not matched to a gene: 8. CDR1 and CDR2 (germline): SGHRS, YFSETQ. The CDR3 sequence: CASSPGTGTGETQYF. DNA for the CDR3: TGCGCCAGCAGCCCGGGGACAGGGACAGGAGAGACCCAGTACTTC.

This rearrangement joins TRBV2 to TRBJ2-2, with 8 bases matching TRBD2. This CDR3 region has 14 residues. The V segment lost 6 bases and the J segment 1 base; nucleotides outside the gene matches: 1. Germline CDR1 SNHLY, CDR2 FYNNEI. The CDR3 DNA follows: TGTGCCAGCAGAGGGACTAGGAACACCGGGGAGCTGTTTTTT. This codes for CASRGTRNTGELFF.

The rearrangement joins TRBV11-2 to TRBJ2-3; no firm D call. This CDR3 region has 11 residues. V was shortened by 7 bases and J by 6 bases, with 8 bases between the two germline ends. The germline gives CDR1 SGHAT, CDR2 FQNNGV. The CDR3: CASTPSDTQYF. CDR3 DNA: TGTGCCAGCACCCCCTCGGATACGCAGTATTTT.

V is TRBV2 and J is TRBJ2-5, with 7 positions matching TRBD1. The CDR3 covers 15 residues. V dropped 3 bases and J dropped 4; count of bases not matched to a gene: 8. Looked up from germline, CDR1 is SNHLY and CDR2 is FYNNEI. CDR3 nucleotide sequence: TGTGCCAGCAGTGACAGTTACAGGGGCGGAGAGACCCAGTACTTC. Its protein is CASSDSYRGGETQYF. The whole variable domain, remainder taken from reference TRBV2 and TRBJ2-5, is EPEVTQTPSHQVTQMGQEVILRCVPISNHLYFYWYRQILGQKVEFLVSFYNNEISEKSEIFDDQFSVERPDGSNFTLKIRSTKLEDSAMYFCASSDSYRGGETQYFGPGTRLLVL.

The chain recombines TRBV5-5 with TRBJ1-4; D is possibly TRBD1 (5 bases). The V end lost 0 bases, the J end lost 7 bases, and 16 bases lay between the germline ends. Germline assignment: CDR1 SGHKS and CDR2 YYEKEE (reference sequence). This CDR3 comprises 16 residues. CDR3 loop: CASSLGGRSVVEKLFF. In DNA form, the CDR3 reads TGTGCCAGCAGCTTGGGGGGGAGGAGTGTGGTTGAAAAACTGTTTTTT.

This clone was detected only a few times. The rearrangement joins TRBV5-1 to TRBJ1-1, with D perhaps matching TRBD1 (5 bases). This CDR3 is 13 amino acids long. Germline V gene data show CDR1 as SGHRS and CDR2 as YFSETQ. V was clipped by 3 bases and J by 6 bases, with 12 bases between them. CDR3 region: CASSWTLDAEAFF. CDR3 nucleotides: TGCGCCAGCAGCTGGACACTCGACGCTGAAGCTTTCTTT.

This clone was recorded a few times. CDR3 coding DNA: TGTGCCAGCAGTGAAGACAGGGCCTACGAGCAGTACTTC. It translates to CASSEDRAYEQYF. This chain joins TRBV25-1 and TRBJ2-7; 7 positions agree with TRBD1. The CDR3 is made up of 13 amino acids. Germline CDR1 is MGHDK and CDR2 is SYGVNS. After removal of 2 bases from V and 2 bases from J, the junction contained 0 bases not matched to a gene.

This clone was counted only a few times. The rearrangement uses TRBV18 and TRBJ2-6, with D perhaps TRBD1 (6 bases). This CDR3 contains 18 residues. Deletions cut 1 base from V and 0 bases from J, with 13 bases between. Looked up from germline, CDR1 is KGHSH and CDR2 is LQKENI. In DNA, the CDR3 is TGTGCCAGCTCACCACGGACAGCCACCGACTCTGGGGCCAACGTCCTGACTTTC. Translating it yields CASSPRTATDSGANVLTF. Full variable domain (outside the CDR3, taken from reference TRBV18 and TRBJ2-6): NAGVMQNPRHLVRRRGQEARLRCSPMKGHSHVYWYRQLPEEGLKFMVYLQKENIIDESGMPKERFSAEFPKEGPSILRIQQVVRGDSAAYFCASSPRTATDSGANVLTFGAGSRLTVL.

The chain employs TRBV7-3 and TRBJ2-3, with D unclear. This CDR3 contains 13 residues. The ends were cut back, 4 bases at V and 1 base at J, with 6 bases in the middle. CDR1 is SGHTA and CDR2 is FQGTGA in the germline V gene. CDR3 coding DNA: TGTGCCAGCAGCTCGCGAGGCACAGATACGCAGTATTTT. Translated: CASSSRGTDTQYF. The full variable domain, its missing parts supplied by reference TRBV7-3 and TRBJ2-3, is GAGVSQTPSNKVTEKGKYVELRCDPISGHTALYWYRQSLGQGPEFLIYFQGTGAADDSGLPNDRFFAVRPEGSVSTLKIQRTERGDSAVYLCASSSRGTDTQYFGPGTRLTVL.

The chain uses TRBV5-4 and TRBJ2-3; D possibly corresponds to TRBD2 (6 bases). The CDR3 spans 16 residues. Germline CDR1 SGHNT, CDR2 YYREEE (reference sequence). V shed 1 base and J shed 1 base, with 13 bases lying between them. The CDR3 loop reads CASSLSGRMGTDTQYF. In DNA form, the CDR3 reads TGTGCCAGCAGCTTGTCGGGGAGGATGGGCACAGATACGCAGTATTTT. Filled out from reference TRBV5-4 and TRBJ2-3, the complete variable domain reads ETGVTQSPTHLIKTRGQQVTLRCSSQSGHNTVSWYQQALGQGPQFIFQYYREEENGRGNFPPRFSGLQFPNYSSELNVNALELDDSALYLCASSLSGRMGTDTQYFGPGTRLTVL.

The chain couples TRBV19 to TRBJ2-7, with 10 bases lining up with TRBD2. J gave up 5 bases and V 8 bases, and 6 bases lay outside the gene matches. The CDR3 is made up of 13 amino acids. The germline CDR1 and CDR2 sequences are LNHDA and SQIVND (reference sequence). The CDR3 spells CASSGTSANEQYF. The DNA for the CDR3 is TGTGCCAGTTCCGGGACTAGCGCCAACGAGCAGTACTTC.

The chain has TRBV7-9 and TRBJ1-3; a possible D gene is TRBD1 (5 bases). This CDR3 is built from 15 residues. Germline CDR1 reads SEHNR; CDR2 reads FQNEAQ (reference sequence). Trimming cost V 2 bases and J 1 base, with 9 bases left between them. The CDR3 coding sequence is TGTGCCAGCAGCTTAACCACAGGTTCTGGAAACACCATATATTTT. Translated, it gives CASSLTTGSGNTIYF. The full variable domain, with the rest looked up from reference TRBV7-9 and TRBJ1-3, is DTGVSQNPRHKITKRGQNVTFRCDPISEHNRLYWYRQTLGQGPEFLTYFQNEAQLEKSRLLSDRFSAERPKGSFSTLEIQRTEQGDSAMYLCASSLTTGSGNTIYFGEGSWLTVV.

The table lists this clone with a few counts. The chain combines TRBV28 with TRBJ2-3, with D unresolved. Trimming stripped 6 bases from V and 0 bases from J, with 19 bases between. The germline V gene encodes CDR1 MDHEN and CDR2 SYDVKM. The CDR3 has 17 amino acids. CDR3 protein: CASSSPPKVRSTDTQYF. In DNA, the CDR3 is TGTGCCAGCAGCTCACCTCCCAAGGTGCGGAGCACAGATACGCAGTATTTT.

This CDR3 is CASLGGSYEQYF. The CDR3 region has the DNA TGTGCCAGTCTTGGCGGCTCCTACGAGCAGTACTTC. The V gene is TRBV2, the J gene TRBJ2-7; D is unresolved. This CDR3 contains 12 residues. V dropped 9 bases and J dropped 0 bases, with 9 bases sitting between them. CDR1 SNHLY and CDR2 FYNNEI come from the germline V gene.

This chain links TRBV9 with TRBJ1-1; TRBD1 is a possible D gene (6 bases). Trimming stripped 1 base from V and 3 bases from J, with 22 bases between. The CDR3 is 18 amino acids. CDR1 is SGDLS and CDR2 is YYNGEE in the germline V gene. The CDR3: CASSVLGRGGGFDTEAFF. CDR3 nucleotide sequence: TGTGCCAGCAGCGTACTTGGGAGAGGGGGGGGTTTCGACACTGAAGCTTTCTTT.